These 8 T cell receptor beta chains originate from one sample sequenced in a study of T cells after posttransplantation cyclophosphamide. Method: immunoSEQ multiplex PCR; TCRdb's copy keeps in-frame clones and lacks some. The repertoire consists of about 52,000 clones, with 86% occurring once and the leading ten covering roughly 2.8%. Sequencing used PBMCs. These receptors originate from a young man with a blood cancer, CMV-positive, and with a related stem cell donor.

The gene calls are TRBV27 and TRBJ2-3; D is perhaps TRBD1 (5 bases). The CDR3 length is 15 residues. The germline V and J ends were trimmed by 0 bases and 6 bases, with 13 bases remaining between them. Germline lookup yields CDR1 MNHEY and CDR2 SMNVEV (reference sequence). CDR3 amino acids: CASSLSTAGWDTQYF. The CDR3 DNA sequence: TGTGCCAGCAGTTTATCGACGGCAGGGTGGGATACGCAGTATTTT.

A few counts support this clone. The gene calls are TRBV19 and TRBJ2-2; D may be TRBD2 (6 bases). This CDR3 is 14 amino acids long. V gave up 11 bases and J gave up 1 base, with 14 bases separating them. The germline V gene has CDR1 LNHDA and CDR2 SQIVND (reference sequence). The CDR3 DNA sequence: TGTGCCGCCATGGGGCGGGAGAACACCGGGGAGCTGTTTTTT. Translated: CAAMGRENTGELFF.

The gene calls are TRBV30 and TRBJ2-7; maybe TRBD1 (6 bases). Germline values: CDR1 GTSNPN, CDR2 SVGIG (reference sequence). CDR3 length: 13 amino acids. The ends were cut back, 1 base at V and 5 bases at J, with 12 bases in the middle. CDR3: CAWSEGVRNEQYF. The DNA for the CDR3 is TGTGCCTGGAGTGAGGGGGTGAGGAACGAGCAGTACTTC.

The V gene is TRBV11-3, the J gene TRBJ1-1; perhaps TRBD1 as D (6 bases). Germline loops: CDR1 SGHNT, CDR2 YENEEA. Deletions cut 0 bases from V and 4 bases from J, with 9 bases between. CDR3 length: 14 residues. CDR3 loop: CASSLEQGGTEAFF. In DNA, the CDR3 is TGTGCCAGCAGCTTAGAACAGGGTGGCACTGAAGCTTTCTTT.

V gene TRBV5-4 combines with J gene TRBJ2-7; D possibly corresponds to TRBD1 (5 bases). This CDR3 comprises 14 residues. Per the germline V gene, CDR1 is SGHNT and CDR2 is YYREEE (reference sequence). V dropped 10 bases and J dropped 3 bases, with 20 bases sitting between them. This CDR3 is CAFPDRTKNYEQYF. CDR3 nucleotide sequence: TGTGCCTTTCCCGACAGAACAAAAAACTACGAGCAGTACTTC.

Only one count was recorded for this clone. This chain uses TRBV7-9 with TRBJ2-2; 7 positions agree with TRBD1. The germline gives CDR1 SEHNR, CDR2 FQNEAQ (reference sequence). There are 14 residues in the CDR3. The trim removed 10 bases at V and 3 bases at J, leaving 8 bases unmatched. CDR3 region: CATRTGVDTGELFF. The CDR3 DNA sequence: TGTGCCACCCGGACAGGTGTAGACACCGGGGAGCTGTTTTTT.

The chain uses TRBV18 and TRBJ2-7, with TRBD1 matching 7 bases. V was clipped by 3 bases and J by 8 bases; unmatched bases: 7. Looked up from germline, CDR1 is KGHSH and CDR2 is LQKENI. The CDR3 covers 13 residues. The CDR3 DNA reads TGTGCCAGCTCACCTGCACAGGGGAGCAAGCAGTACTTC. Its translation: CASSPAQGSKQYF.

This sequence joins TRBV29-1 and TRBJ2-7; D call uncertain. V lost 4 bases and J lost 3, with 13 bases in between. Germline CDR1 is SQVTM and CDR2 is ANQGSEA. The CDR3 runs 13 residues. This CDR3 is CSVVVAGGYEQYF. CDR3 nucleotide sequence: TGCAGCGTTGTGGTCGCCGGCGGCTACGAGCAGTACTTC.